This TCR beta chain was documented in a study of cytomegalovirus exposure and HLA in healthy donors (dated by TCRdb to the late 2010s). Background for the entire study: According to a later analysis, the approximately 120 validation repertoires were produced on the same platform as the 666 repertoires of the first cohort. The study aimed to test whether signatures of past pathogen exposure could be identified by cataloging public T cell receptors. A separate validation cohort of roughly 130 different subjects was used in addition to the 666-subject first cohort. To predict cytomegalovirus infection status, the study combined high-throughput TCR immunosequencing, statistical association of individual TCRs with disease status, and machine learning.

Study-level results and caveats: A later analysis lacked HLA typing for the validation cohort, so it scored co-occurrence in that cohort across all 110 or so repertoires. The classifier was reported to diagnose cytomegalovirus status with high specificity and sensitivity in both the original and validation cohorts. Most TCR sequences were observed very rarely across donors, whereas some public TCRs were present in many individuals. It was suggested by the authors that the approach could potentially be generalized to other disease states and immunological phenotypes. A few of the identified cytomegalovirus-associated TCR beta chains were confirmed in vitro to be specific for cytomegalovirus antigens. A later analysis found that TCRs clustered in the first cohort also tended to co-occur in the roughly 110 validation repertoires, with approximately 93% of cluster scores above 0. A total of 150 or so TCR beta chains were listed by the study as associated with cytomegalovirus.

The donors belonged to the validation cohort of under 150 subjects, which was separate from the 666-subject first cohort. On this clone itself: This receptor's antigen is unknown. No qualities accompany the bases; no much larger clone lies one base away.

The library was prepared using the immunoSEQ multiplex PCR assay. In the original analysis: A statistical classification framework was developed to diagnose cytomegalovirus status using the catalog of TCR beta chain sequences. What TCRdb holds here is the immuneACCESS table cut down to in-frame rearrangements. Part of the clones is not present; checked against another copy, under half of the missing clones reflect an unresolved V gene, and the others are unexplained. The V and J calls and the clone size are those of that table, but D and trimming were determined from the DNA. Recorded for this sample are roughly 250,000 clones; 87% of them occurred a single time. In total, the top ten clones hold around 3% of the sample. This receptor was identified in a man between 18 and 35 years old in good health and CMV-seronegative. The material sequenced was PBMCs.

The CDR3 is CASSLVGGSYNSPLHF. At the DNA level, the sequence is TGTGCCAGCAGCTTGGTGGGAGGGTCCTATAATTCACCCCTCCACTTT. Recombination linked TRBV5-4 to TRBJ1-6; the D gene cannot be resolved reliably. CDR1 and CDR2, per the germline V gene (reference sequence), are SGHNT and YYREEE. Trimming removed 0 bases from V and 1 base from J, leaving 8 bases between the germline ends. The CDR3 measures 16 amino acids from cysteine to phenylalanine. Only CDR3 DNA is held: 48 bases, read in frame from base 1.